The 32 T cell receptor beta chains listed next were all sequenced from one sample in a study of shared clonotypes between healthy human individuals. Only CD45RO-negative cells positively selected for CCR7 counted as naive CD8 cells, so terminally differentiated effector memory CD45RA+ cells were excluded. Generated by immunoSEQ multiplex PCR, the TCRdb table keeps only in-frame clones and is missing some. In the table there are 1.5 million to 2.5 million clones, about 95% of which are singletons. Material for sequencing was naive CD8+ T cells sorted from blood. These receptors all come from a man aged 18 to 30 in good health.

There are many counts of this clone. CDR3 protein: CASSLGGTGELMNTEAFF. The CDR3 nucleotides are TGTGCCAGCAGCTTAGGGGGGACAGGGGAGTTGATGAACACTGAAGCTTTCTTT. The chain employs TRBV7-9 and TRBJ1-1; the match to TRBD1 covers 10 bases. V dropped 1 base and J dropped 0; count of bases not matched to a gene: 8. Per germline, CDR1 SEHNR and CDR2 FQNEAQ (reference sequence). This CDR3 has 18 residues.

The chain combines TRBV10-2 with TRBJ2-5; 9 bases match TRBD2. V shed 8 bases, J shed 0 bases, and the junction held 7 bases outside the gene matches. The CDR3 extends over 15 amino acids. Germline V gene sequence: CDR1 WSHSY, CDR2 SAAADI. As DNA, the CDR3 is TGCGCCAGCTTGGGGGCTAGCGGGAACCAAGAGACCCAGTACTTC. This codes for CASLGASGNQETQYF.

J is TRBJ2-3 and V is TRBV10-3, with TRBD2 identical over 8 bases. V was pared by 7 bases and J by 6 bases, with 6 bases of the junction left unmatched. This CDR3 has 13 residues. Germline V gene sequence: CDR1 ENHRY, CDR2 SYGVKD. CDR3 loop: CAITRGGVDTQYF. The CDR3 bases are TGTGCCATCACCCGGGGGGGCGTCGATACGCAGTATTTT.

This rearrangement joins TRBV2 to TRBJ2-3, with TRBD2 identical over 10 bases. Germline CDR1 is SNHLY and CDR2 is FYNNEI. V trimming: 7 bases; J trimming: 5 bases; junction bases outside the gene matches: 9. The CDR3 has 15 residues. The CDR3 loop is CASMLLAGEVDTQYF. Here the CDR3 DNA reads TGTGCCAGCATGCTTCTAGCGGGAGAGGTAGATACGCAGTATTTT.

The CDR3 spells CATSRGELAQHF. For the CDR3, the DNA is TGTGCCACCAGCAGAGGAGAGTTGGCCCAGCATTTT. The V gene is TRBV15, the J gene TRBJ1-5; no clear D. Between the trimmed V and J ends, which lost 1 base and 11 bases, there was a span of 9 bases. Germline assignment: CDR1 LNHNV and CDR2 YYDKDF (reference sequence). The CDR3 has 12 residues.

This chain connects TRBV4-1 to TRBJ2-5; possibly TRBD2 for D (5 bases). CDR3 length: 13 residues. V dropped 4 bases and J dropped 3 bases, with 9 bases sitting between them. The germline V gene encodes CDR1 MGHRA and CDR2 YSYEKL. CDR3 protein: CASSPDWEETQYF. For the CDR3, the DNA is TGCGCCAGCAGCCCGGACTGGGAAGAGACCCAGTACTTC.

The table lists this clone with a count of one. CDR3 residues: CASSLGLGVQFRETQYF. In DNA form, the CDR3 reads TGTGCCAGCAGCTTAGGGCTAGGGGTACAGTTTCGAGAGACCCAGTACTTC. The chain has TRBV7-6 and TRBJ2-5; possibly TRBD1 for D (5 bases). The CDR3 loop spans 17 amino acids. V was trimmed by 1 base and J by 4 bases, leaving 19 bases between them. Germline CDR1 is SGHVS and CDR2 is FNYEAQ.

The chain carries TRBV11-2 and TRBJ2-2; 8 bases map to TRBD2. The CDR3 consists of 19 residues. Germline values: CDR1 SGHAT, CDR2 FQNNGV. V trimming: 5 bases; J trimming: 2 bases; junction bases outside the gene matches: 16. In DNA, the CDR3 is TGTGCCAGCAGCCCAATTGGGCTAGCGGGTAACCGAAACACCGGGGAGCTGTTTTTT. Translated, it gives CASSPIGLAGNRNTGELFF.

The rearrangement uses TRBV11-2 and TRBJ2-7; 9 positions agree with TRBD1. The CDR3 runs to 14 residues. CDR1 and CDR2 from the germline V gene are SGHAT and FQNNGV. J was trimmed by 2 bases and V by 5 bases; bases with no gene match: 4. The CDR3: CASSRGQGTYEQYF. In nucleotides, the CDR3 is TGTGCCAGCAGCAGGGGACAGGGAACCTACGAGCAGTACTTC.

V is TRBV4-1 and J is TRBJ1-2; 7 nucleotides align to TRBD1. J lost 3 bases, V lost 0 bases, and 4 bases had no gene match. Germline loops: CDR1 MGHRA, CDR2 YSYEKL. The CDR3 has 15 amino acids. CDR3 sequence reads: CASSQETGTDYGYTF. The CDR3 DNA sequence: TGCGCCAGCAGCCAAGAGACAGGGACGGACTATGGCTACACCTTC.

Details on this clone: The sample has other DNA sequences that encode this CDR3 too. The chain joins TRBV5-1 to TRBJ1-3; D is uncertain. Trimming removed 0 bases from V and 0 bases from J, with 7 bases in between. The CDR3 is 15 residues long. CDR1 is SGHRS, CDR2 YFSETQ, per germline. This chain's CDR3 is CASSLVGSSGNTIYF. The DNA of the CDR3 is TGCGCCAGCAGCTTGGTCGGCAGCTCTGGAAACACCATATATTTT.

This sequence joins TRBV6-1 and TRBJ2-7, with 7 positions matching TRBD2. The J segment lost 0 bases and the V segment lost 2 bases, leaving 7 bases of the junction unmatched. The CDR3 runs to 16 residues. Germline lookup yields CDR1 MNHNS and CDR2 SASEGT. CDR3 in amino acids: CASSEYSGANSYEQYF. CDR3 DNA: TGTGCCAGCAGTGAATACAGCGGGGCAAACTCCTACGAGCAGTACTTC.

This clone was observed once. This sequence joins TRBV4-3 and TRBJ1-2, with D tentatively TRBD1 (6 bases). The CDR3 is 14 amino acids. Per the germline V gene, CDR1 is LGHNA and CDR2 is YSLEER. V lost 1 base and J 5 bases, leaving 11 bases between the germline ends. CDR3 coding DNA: TGCGCCAGCAGCCAAGTGGGGGGACATTATGGCTACACCTTC. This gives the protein CASSQVGGHYGYTF.

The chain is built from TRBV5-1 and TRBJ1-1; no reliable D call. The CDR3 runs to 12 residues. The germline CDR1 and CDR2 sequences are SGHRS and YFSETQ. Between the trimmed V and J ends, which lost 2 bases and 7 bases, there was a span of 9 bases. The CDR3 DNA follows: TGCGCCAGCAGCTTAGGACCGGATGAAGCTTTCTTT. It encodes CASSLGPDEAFF.

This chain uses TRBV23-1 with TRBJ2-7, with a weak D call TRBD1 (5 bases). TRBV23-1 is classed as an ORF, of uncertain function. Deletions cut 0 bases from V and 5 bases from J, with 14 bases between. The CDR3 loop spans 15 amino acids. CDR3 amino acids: CASSQSVNRNHEQYF. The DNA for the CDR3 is TGCGCCAGCAGTCAATCGGTTAACAGGAACCACGAGCAGTACTTC.

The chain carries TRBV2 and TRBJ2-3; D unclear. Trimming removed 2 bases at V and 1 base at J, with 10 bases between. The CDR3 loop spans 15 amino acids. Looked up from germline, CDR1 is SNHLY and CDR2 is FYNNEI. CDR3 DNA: TGTGCCAGCAGTGAATGGGTAGGGCGCACAGATACGCAGTATTTT. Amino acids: CASSEWVGRTDTQYF.

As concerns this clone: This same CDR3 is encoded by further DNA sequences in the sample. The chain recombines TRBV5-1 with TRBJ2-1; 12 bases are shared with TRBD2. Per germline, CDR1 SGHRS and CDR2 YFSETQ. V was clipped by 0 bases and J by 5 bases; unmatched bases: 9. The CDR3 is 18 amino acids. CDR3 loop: CASSLGGLAGGPNNEQFF. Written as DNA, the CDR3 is TGCGCCAGCAGCTTGGGTGGGCTAGCGGGGGGGCCCAACAATGAGCAGTTCTTC.

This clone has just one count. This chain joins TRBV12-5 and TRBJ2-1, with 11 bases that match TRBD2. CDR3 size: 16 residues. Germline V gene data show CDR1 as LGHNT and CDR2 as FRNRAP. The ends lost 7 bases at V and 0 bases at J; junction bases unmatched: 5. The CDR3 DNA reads TGTGCTAGTGTCCCACTAGCGGGAGTCTCCTACAATGAGCAGTTCTTC. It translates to CASVPLAGVSYNEQFF.

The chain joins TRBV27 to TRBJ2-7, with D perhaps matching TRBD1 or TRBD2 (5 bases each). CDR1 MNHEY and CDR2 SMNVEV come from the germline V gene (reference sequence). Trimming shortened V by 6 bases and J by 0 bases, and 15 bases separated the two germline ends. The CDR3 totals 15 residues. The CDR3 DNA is TGTGCCAGCAGCGGGTTGATCGGGACCTCCTACGAGCAGTACTTC. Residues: CASSGLIGTSYEQYF.

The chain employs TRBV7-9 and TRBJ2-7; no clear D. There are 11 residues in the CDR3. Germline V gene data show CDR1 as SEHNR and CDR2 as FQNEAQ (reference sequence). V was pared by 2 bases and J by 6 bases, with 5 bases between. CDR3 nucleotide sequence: TGTGCCAGCAGCTTATCTCTCGAGCAGTACTTC. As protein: CASSLSLEQYF.

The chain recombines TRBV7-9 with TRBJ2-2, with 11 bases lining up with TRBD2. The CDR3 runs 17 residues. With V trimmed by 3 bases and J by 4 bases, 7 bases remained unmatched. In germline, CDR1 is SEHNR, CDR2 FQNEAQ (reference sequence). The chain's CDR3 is CASSFGLAGGSTGELFF. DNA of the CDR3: TGTGCCAGCAGCTTCGGTCTAGCGGGAGGTTCCACCGGGGAGCTGTTTTTT.

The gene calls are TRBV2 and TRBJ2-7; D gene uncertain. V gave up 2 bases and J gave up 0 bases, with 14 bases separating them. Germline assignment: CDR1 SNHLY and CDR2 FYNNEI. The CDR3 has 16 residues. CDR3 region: CASSESPGLNSYEQYF. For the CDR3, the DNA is TGTGCCAGCAGTGAATCCCCAGGATTAAACTCCTACGAGCAGTACTTC.

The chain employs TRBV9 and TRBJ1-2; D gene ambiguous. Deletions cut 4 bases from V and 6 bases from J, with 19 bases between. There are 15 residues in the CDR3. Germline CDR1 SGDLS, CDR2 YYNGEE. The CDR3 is CASSPPDGSWDGYTF. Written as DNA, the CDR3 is TGTGCCAGCAGCCCTCCTGACGGGAGCTGGGATGGCTACACCTTC.

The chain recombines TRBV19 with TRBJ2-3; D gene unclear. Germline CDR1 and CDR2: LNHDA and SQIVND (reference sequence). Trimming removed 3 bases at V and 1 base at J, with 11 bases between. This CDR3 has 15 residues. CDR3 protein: CASSIWGTGTDTQYF. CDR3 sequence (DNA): TGTGCCAGTAGTATTTGGGGTACTGGCACAGATACGCAGTATTTT.

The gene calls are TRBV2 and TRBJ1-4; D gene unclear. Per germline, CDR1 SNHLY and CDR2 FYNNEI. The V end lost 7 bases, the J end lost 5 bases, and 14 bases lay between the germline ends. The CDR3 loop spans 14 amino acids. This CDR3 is CASIVRQENEKLFF. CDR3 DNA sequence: TGTGCCAGCATAGTTCGGCAGGAAAATGAAAAACTGTTTTTT.

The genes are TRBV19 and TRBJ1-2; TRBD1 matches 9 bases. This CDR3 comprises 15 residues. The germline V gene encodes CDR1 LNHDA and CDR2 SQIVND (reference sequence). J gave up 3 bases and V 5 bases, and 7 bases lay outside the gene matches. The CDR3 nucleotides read TGTGCCAGTAGTGTTGGGACAGGGAAAGACTATGGCTACACCTTC. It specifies CASSVGTGKDYGYTF.

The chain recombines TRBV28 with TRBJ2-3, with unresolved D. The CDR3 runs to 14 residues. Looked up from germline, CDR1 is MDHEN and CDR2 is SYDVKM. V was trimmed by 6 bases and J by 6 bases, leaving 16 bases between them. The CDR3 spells CASRETSELDTQYF. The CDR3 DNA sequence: TGTGCCAGCAGGGAGACCTCGGAACTTGATACGCAGTATTTT. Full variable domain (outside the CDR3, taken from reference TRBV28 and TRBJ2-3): DVKVTQSSRYLVKRTGEKVFLECVQDMDHENMFWYRQDPGLGLRLIYFSYDVKMKEKGDIPEGYSVSREKKERFSLILESASTNQTSMYLCASRETSELDTQYFGPGTRLTVL.

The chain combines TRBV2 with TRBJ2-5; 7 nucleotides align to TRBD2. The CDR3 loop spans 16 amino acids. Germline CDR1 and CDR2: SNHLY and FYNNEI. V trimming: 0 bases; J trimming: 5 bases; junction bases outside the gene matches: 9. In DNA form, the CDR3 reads TGTGCCAGCAGTGAAGCGGTAATAGCGGGTTGGGAGACCCAGTACTTC. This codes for CASSEAVIAGWETQYF. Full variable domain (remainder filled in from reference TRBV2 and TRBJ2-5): EPEVTQTPSHQVTQMGQEVILRCVPISNHLYFYWYRQILGQKVEFLVSFYNNEISEKSEIFDDQFSVERPDGSNFTLKIRSTKLEDSAMYFCASSEAVIAGWETQYFGPGTRLLVL.

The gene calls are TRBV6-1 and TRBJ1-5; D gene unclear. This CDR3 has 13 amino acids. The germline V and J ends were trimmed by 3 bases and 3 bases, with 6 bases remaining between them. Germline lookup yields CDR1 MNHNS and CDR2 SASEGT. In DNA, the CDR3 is TGTGCCAGCAGTGAGGGGAACAATCAGCCCCAGCATTTT. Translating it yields CASSEGNNQPQHF.

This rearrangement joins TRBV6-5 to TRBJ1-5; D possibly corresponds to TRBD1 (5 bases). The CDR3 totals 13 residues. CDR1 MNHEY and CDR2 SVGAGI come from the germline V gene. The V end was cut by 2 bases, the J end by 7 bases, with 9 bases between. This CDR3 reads CASSYGDDQPQHF. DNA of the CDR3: TGTGCCAGCAGTTACGGGGACGACCAGCCCCAGCATTTT.

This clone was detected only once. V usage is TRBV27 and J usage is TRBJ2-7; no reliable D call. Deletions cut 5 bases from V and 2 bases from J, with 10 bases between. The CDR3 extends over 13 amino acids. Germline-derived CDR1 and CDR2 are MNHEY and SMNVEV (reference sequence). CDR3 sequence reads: CASSALKTYEQYF. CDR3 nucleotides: TGTGCCAGCAGTGCCCTAAAAACCTACGAGCAGTACTTC.

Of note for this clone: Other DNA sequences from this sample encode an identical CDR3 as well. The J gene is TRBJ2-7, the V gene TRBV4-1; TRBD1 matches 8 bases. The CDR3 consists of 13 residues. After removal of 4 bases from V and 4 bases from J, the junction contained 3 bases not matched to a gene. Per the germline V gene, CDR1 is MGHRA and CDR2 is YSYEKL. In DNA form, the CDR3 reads TGCGCCAGCAGCCTAAACAGGGGGTACGAGCAGTACTTC. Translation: CASSLNRGYEQYF.